This TCR beta chain was found in a study of CD8 T cells in Susac syndrome (dated by TCRdb to between 2018 and 2021). As for the study more broadly: Repertoire sequencing was used to test whether CD8+ T cell activation and differentiation in Susac syndrome was antigen driven. What the study reported, not specific to this receptor: The study acknowledged that relatively few individuals were included in the TCR sequencing and HLA analysis.

From V the trimming removes 5 bases and from J it removes 6 bases, while the gene matches leave 11 bases of the junction unaccounted for. The germline V gene yields SGHTA for CDR1 and FQGNSA for CDR2. The CDR3 starts with the cysteine, ends with the phenylalanine, and has 15 residues. Only the CDR3 part of the read is kept: 45 bases, read in frame from the first base. Notes on this clonotype: Its antigen specificity is not known. The sample holds no much larger clone one base away, and base qualities are not on file.

RNA was extracted with the RNeasy kit and roughly 0.5 to 1 ug was reverse transcribed using random hexamers. TCR beta CDR3 regions were amplified with the immunoSEQ multiplex PCR assay covering 54 Vbeta and 13 Jbeta segments. PCR amplification bias was corrected using a synthetic template baseline for primer optimization and computational correction. On the authors' methods: Reads were annotated to V, D and J genes per IMGT and analyzed with immunoSEQ Analyzer, keeping only productive sequences. Clonality was calculated as one minus the Shannon entropy normalized by log2 of the number of productive unique sequences. For each patient and control, public and private clones were evaluated among the 100 most prevalent clones. Clones were defined as Susac-specific if absent from the healthy and MS cohorts, from around 1,000 published viral clones and from other ImmuneACCESS disease sequences. The public reads were run again by TCRdb, first through fastp at Q25 and then through MiXCR, and only productive beta chains were kept. Rows are unified per CDR3 protein, each entry keeping the most common DNA and genes. Here the V and J calls rest on TCRdb's processing, not on the authors' analysis. For this sample the table gives about 250,000 distinct CDR3 sequences, of which 80% to 95% were detected only once. The ten largest clonotypes hold approximately 0.07% of the sample.

Peripheral blood CD8+ and CD4+ T cells from healthy donors, Susac syndrome patients and multiple sclerosis patients were profiled by high-throughput TCR beta sequencing. The multiple sclerosis controls were treatment-naive patients who had stable or active relapsing-remitting disease and met the revised McDonald criteria. Bulk CD8+ and CD4+ T cells were purified magnetically by negative isolation, whereas CD8+ TEMRA cells were enriched by FACS. Blood was drawn into EDTA tubes, processed within 24 hours, and PBMCs were isolated by density gradient centrifugation. PBMCs intended for TCR sequencing were frozen in liquid nitrogen and were later thawed in a 37 degrees C water bath. The sorted or isolated CD4+, CD8+ and CD8+ TEMRA cells reached a purity of at least 90%.

The receptor chain draws on TRBV7-2 and TRBJ2-7; TRBD2 fits 9 bases in the junction. The sample was CD4+ T cells from PBMCs. The TCR sequence derives from a human donor with multiple sclerosis. The CDR3 in this case is CASSPHLGLAGEQYF. At the DNA level, the sequence is TGTGCCAGCAGCCCGCATTTGGGACTAGCAGGCGAGCAGTACTTC.